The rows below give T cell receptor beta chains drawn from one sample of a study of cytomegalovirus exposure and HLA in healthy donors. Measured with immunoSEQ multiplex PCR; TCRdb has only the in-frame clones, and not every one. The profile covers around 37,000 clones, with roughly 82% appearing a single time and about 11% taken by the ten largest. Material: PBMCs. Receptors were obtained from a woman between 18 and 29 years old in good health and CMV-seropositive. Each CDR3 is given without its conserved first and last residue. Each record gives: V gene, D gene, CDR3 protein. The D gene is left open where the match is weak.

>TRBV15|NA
ATSVTRQFNQPQH
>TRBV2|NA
ASNHRDPRSTEAF
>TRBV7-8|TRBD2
ASTLPTSGGSYEQY
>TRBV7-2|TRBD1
ASSLFLGQGILETQY
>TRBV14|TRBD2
ASSRNSLAGGWRPDTQY
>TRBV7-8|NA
ASSSIRGSQPQH
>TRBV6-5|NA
ASSYTGQQPQH
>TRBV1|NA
TGRGLSYEQY
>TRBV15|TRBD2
ATSRDARGGRNEQY
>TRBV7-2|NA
ASSLAGGPGDTQY
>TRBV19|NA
ASSIARGGNEQF
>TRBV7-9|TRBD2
SSSLGLAESEQY
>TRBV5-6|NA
ASSQGLSSYNEQF
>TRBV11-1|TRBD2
ASSLGGLAAREQF
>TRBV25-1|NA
ASSGGGQQGYT
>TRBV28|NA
ASSINTPGETQY
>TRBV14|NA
ASSQVPAGEQY
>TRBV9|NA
ASSPTGGRGPGETQY
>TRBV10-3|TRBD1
AISEALGQDYGYT
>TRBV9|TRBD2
ASSVGPSGNNEQF
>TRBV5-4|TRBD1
ASLRDRSNTEAF
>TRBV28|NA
ASCSGGTELFTDTQY
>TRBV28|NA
ASSLSGYGTEEQY
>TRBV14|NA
ASSQAGIPYGYT
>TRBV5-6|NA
AARSWGAPSYNEQF
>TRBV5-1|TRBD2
ASSSKVASGGQYNEQF
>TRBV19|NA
ASSIGDSFTGELF
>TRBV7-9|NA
ASSLWRSQY
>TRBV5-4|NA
ASSWETTSGELF
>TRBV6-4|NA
ASSDADSPNEQF
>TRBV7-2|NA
ASSSPSGLLLEQY
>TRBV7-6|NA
ASSLGGGRGGAQY
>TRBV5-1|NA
ASSFPDSYEQY
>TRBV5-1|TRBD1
ASQGQGASYNSPLH
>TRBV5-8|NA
ASSLRAGHEQY
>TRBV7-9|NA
ASSSAESGFGHEQY
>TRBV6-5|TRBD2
ASSYLAGGYNEQF
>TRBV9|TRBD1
ASSDQSGQGNEKLF
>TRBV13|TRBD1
ASSSGQGNYGYT
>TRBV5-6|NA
ASSLFYEQF
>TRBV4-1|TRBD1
ASSYIQGSAEAF
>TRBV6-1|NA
ASSEGHHTDTQY
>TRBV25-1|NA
ASPRIWQSRVPYGYT
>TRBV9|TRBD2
ASSPFPGLAGGDNEQF
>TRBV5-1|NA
ASSFRDTDTQY
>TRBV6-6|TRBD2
ASMRESYEQY
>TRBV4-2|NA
ASSQGTGNGELF
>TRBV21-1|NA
ASSKEGGEGLF
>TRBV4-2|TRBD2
ASSETSGSYEQY
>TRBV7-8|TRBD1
ASSPTGALAHEQY
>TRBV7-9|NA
ASSLSLGTASYEQY